The next 2 T cell receptor beta chains were all read from a single sample in a study of control samples from healthy donors and cancer patients. The repertoire was sequenced with immunoSEQ multiplex PCR; TCRdb's copy has only in-frame clones and lacks some. The table has around 110,000 clones, 75% to 90% seen once. The sample was PBMCs. These receptors came from a woman aged 45-59 years with colorectal cancer.

The chain has TRBV24-1 and TRBJ1-5; D gene unclear. V gave up 6 bases and J gave up 3 bases, with 8 bases separating them. This CDR3 contains 13 residues. Per germline, CDR1 KGHDR and CDR2 SFDVKD. The CDR3 reads CATSKGYNQPQHF. The DNA for the CDR3 is TGTGCCACCAGTAAGGGATACAATCAGCCCCAGCATTTT.

A single count supports this clone. The rearrangement joins TRBV7-9 to TRBJ2-5; 7 bases align to TRBD1. CDR1 is SEHNR and CDR2 is FQNEAQ in the germline V gene (reference sequence). V dropped 5 bases and J dropped 4; count of bases not matched to a gene: 10. This CDR3 has 15 amino acids. The CDR3 DNA is TGTGCCAGCAGCCCAGAGACAGGGTTCCGAGAGACCCAGTACTTC. Amino acids: CASSPETGFRETQYF.